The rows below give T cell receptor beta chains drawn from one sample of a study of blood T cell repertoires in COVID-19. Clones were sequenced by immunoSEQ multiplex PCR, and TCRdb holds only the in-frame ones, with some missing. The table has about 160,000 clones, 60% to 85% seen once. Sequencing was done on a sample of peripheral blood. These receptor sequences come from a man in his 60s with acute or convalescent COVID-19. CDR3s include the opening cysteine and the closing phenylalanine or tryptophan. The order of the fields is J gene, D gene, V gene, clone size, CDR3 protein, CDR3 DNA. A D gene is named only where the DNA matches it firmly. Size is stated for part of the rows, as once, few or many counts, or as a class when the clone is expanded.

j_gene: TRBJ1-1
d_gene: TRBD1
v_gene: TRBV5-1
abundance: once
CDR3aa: CASSGGTGLNTEAFF
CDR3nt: TGCGCCAGCAGCGGTGGGACAGGGCTGAACACTGAAGCTTTCTTT

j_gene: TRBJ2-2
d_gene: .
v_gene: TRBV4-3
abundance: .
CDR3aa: CASSQVRGAGELFF
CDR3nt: TGCGCCAGCAGCCAAGTACGAGGCGCCGGGGAGCTGTTTTTT

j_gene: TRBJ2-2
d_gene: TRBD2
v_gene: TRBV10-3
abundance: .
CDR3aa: CAISESSGAGTGELFF
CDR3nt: TGTGCCATCAGTGAGTCGAGCGGGGCTGGAACCGGGGAGCTGTTTTTT

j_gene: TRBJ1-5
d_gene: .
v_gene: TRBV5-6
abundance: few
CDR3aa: CASSFKGGNQPQHF
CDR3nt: TGTGCCAGCAGCTTTAAAGGGGGCAATCAGCCCCAGCATTTT

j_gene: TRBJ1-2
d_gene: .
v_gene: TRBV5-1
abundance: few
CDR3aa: CASSLAQAKVQGYTF
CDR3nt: TGCGCCAGCAGCTTGGCTCAGGCCAAAGTTCAGGGCTACACCTTC

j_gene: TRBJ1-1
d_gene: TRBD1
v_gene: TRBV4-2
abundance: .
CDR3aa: CASSLRTGGRDEAFF
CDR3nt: TGTGCCAGCAGCCTGAGAACAGGGGGACGGGATGAAGCTTTCTTT

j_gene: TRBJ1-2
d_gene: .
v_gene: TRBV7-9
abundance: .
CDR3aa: CASSLLGRTNYGYTF
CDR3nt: TGTGCCAGCAGCTTATTGGGCAGGACAAACTATGGCTACACCTTC

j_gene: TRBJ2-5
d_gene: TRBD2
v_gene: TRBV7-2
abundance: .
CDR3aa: CASSLVTSGETQYF
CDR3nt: TGTGCCAGCAGCTTAGTCACTAGCGGGGAGACCCAGTACTTC

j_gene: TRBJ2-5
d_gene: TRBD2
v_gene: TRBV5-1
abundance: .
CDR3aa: CASSPRLAGEETQYF
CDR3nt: TGCGCCAGCAGCCCCCGACTAGCGGGGGAAGAGACCCAGTACTTC

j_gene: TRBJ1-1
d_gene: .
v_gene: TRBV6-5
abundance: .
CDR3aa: CASSYTGNTEAFF
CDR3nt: TGTGCCAGCAGTTACACAGGGAATACTGAAGCTTTCTTT

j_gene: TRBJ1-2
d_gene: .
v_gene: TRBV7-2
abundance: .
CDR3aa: CASSSQNNNYGYTF
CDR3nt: TGTGCCAGCAGCTCACAAAACAACAACTATGGCTACACCTTC

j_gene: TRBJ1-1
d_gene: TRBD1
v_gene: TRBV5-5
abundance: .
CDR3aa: CASSLRDRGGGTEAFF
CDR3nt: TGTGCCAGCAGCCTGCGGGACAGGGGAGGAGGAACTGAAGCTTTCTTT

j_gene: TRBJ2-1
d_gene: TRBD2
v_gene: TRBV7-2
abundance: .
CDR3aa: CASSLKRDSYNEQFF
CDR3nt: TGTGCCAGCAGCTTAAAGCGGGATTCCTACAATGAGCAGTTCTTC

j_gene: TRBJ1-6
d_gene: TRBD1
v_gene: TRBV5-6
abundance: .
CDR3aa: CASSFGTGETSPLHF
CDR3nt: TGTGCCAGCAGTTTCGGGACAGGGGAGACTTCACCCCTCCACTTT

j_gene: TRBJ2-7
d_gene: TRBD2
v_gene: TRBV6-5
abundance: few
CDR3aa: CASSPGLDSPEQYF
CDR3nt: TGTGCCAGCAGTCCCGGACTAGACTCACCCGAGCAGTACTTC

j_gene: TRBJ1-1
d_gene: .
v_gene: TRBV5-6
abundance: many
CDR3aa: CASSLRESAEAFF
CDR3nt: TGTGCCAGCAGCTTGCGGGAGAGCGCTGAAGCTTTCTTT

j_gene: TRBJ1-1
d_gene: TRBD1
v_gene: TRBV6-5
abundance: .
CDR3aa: CASSYRRDSLEAFF
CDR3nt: TGTGCCAGCAGTTACCGACGGGACAGTCTTGAAGCTTTCTTT

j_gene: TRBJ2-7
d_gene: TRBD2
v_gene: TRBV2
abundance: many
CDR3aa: CASSLTSGGYEQYF
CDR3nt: TGTGCCAGCAGCCTGACTAGCGGGGGTTACGAGCAGTACTTC

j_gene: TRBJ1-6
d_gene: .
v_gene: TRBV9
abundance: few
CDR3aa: CASSAGDPWGHSPLHF
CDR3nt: TGTGCCAGCAGCGCAGGGGACCCGTGGGGTCATTCACCCCTCCACTTT

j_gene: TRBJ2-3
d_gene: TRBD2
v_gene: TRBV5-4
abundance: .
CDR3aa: CASSLFHGLAGGPSTDTQYF
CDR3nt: TGTGCCAGCAGCTTGTTCCACGGTCTAGCGGGGGGCCCTAGCACAGATACGCAGTATTTT

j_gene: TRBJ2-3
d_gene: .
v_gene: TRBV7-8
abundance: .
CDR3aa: CASSLEWGGRDTQYF
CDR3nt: TGTGCCAGCAGCTTAGAGTGGGGGGGCAGAGATACGCAGTATTTT

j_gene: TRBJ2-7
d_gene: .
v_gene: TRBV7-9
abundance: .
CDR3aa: CASKGLAVREQYF
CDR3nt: TGTGCCAGCAAGGGTCTAGCCGTCCGCGAGCAGTACTTC

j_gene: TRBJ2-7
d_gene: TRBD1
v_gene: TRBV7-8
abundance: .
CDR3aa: CASSLGDRGWTSYEQYF
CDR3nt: TGTGCCAGCAGCTTGGGAGACAGGGGTTGGACCTCCTACGAGCAGTACTTC

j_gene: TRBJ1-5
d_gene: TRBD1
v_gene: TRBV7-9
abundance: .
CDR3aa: CASSSWDRARRQPQHF
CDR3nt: TGTGCCAGCAGCTCCTGGGACAGGGCGAGGAGACAGCCCCAGCATTTT

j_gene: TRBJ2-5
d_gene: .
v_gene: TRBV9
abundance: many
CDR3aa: CASSVEGQQETQYF
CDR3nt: TGTGCCAGCAGCGTAGAGGGGCAGCAAGAGACCCAGTACTTC

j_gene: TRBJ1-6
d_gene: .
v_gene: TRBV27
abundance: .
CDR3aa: CASSRYGPGVREGESPLHF
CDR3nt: TGTGCCAGCAGTCGCTATGGACCGGGGGTACGAGAAGGGGAATCACCCCTCCACTTT

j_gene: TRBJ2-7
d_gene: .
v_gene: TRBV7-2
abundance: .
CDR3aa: CASSLSHYEQYF
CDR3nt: TGTGCCAGCAGCTTAAGCCACTACGAGCAGTACTTC

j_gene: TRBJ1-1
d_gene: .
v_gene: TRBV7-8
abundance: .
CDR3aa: CASSRGTVEKAFF
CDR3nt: TGTGCCAGCAGCCGAGGGACTGTGGAGAAAGCTTTCTTT

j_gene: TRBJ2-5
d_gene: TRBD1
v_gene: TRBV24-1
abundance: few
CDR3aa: CATSDSGTGRPRETQYF
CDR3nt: TGTGCCACCAGTGATTCTGGGACAGGGCGTCCCAGGGAGACCCAGTACTTC

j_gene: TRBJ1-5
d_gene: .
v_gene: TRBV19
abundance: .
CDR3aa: CATRISNQPQHF
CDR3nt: TGTGCCACGCGAATTAGCAATCAGCCCCAGCATTTT